This T cell receptor (beta chain) is drawn from a study of blood T cell repertoires in COVID-19. The wider study: Whether acute or convalescent, the COVID-19 samples came from the United States, Italy and Spain. The analysed material was cDNA or gDNA that came from T cells, B-cell-depleted T cells, or PBMCs.

Germline assignment: CDR1 SGHTA and CDR2 FQGNSA. CDR3 length equals 16 residues. Trimming removed 0 bases at V and 7 bases at J, with 16 bases between. Here immunoSEQ multiplex PCR was the method, and the copy in TCRdb shows in-frame clones only, minus some. Of 180,000 or so clones in the sample, over 75% were seen once. Sequencing was done on a sample of peripheral blood. The TCR originated in a human donor with active or convalescent COVID-19. The donor label of this sample is uncertain. V gene TRBV7-2 combines with J gene TRBJ2-1; maybe TRBD2 (5 bases). The CDR3 DNA sequence: TGTGCCAGCAGCTTAGCCCCTAGCCTCGTTGGAAATGAGCAGTTCTTC. Residues: CASSLAPSLVGNEQFF.